This T cell receptor beta chain was retrieved from a study of response to subunit inactivated influenza vaccine listed by TCRdb under 2018. Study-wide context: To follow how T cells responded to a trivalent subunit inactivated influenza vaccine, the researchers relied on deep quantitative profiling of the T cell receptor repertoire. What the authors observed across the whole study: The authors proposed that each seasonal influenza vaccination may bring in only a limited number of new T cells.

The library was produced with RT-PCR. The sequencer listed for this sample is Illumina HiSeq 2500. TCRdb passed the public sequencing reads through fastp at Q25 and MiXCR, retaining productive beta sequences. Duplicate CDR3 protein sequences are folded into a single record with the most common DNA and genes. The sample includes roughly 790,000 distinct CDR3 sequences, with around 21% observed a single time. The top ten hold approximately 10% of the sample. Points on this clonotype: The target of this receptor is not known. Per-base qualities were not stored, and no clone one base away is much larger.

V loses 5 bases, J loses 9 bases, and the germline ends lie 16 bases apart. The CDR1 and CDR2 encoded by the germline V gene are SGHTA and FQGNSA. The CDR3 runs 14 residues from the cysteine to the phenylalanine. Solely the CDR3 DNA is kept, with 42 bases framed from the first base. The rearrangement joined TRBV7-2 to TRBJ2-2; the D gene assignment is ambiguous. Material: PBMCs from blood, obtained about 5 days after vaccination. This receptor was identified in a man in his fifties or sixties who received an inactivated influenza vaccine. Donor details come from another sample of the same person, matched by shared clones. The CDR3 sequence is CASSTRTRTRELFF. The sequenced DNA: TGTGCCAGCAGCACTCGGACCCGAACGAGGGAGCTGTTTTTT.